These T cell receptor beta chains were read from a single sample in a study of T cells in Graves' hyperthyroidism and ophthalmopathy. TCRdb called the multiplex PCR reads again in MiXCR, with one record for every CDR3 protein. The data hold about 270,000 distinct CDR3 sequences, with 20% to 25% observed a single time. Sequencing was performed on blood. The source is a man aged 30 to 39 with Graves' ophthalmopathy. The CDR3 runs from the conserved cysteine through the conserved F or W.

V gene: TRBV7-8
J gene: TRBJ1-1
CDR3 protein: CASSSLGRGKGTEAFF

V gene: TRBV19
J gene: TRBJ2-1
CDR3 protein: CASSIARTSGRTDEQFF

V gene: TRBV11-2
J gene: TRBJ2-7
CDR3 protein: CASSLSGDSYEQYF

V gene: TRBV7-3
J gene: TRBJ2-7
CDR3 protein: CASSLRPSSYEQYF

V gene: TRBV3-1
J gene: TRBJ1-3
CDR3 protein: CASSTEVGSGNTIYF

V gene: TRBV12-3/TRBV12-4
J gene: TRBJ2-1
CDR3 protein: CASSLAEGTFSYNEQFF

V gene: TRBV28
J gene: TRBJ2-7
CDR3 protein: CASSSSPHDRSSYEQYF

V gene: TRBV11-2
J gene: TRBJ1-2
CDR3 protein: CASRNLGQTGVARDGYTF

V gene: TRBV7-2
J gene: TRBJ2-1
CDR3 protein: CASRPRLSSYNEQFF

V gene: TRBV20-1
J gene: TRBJ2-7
CDR3 protein: CSISTGSLWQYF

V gene: TRBV3-1
J gene: TRBJ2-3
CDR3 protein: CASSQRGADTQYF

V gene: TRBV30
J gene: TRBJ2-1
CDR3 protein: CAWSFGTASYNEQFF

V gene: TRBV6-1
J gene: TRBJ2-7
CDR3 protein: CASSLRGILYKQYF

V gene: TRBV20-1
J gene: TRBJ2-5
CDR3 protein: CSARDPASGRRQETQYF

V gene: TRBV3-1
J gene: TRBJ1-1
CDR3 protein: CASSPTRTGYTEAFF

V gene: TRBV3-1
J gene: TRBJ2-7
CDR3 protein: CASSHSGLAATGEQYF

V gene: TRBV29-1
J gene: TRBJ2-5
CDR3 protein: CSVEGTGSYLQETQYF

V gene: TRBV15
J gene: TRBJ2-1
CDR3 protein: CATSRGSATGEQFF

V gene: TRBV3-1
J gene: TRBJ1-5
CDR3 protein: CASSQGTGSQPQHF

V gene: TRBV6-5
J gene: TRBJ2-7
CDR3 protein: CASSYGPVNQQYF

V gene: TRBV5-1
J gene: TRBJ2-1
CDR3 protein: CASSFRTTYNEQFF

V gene: TRBV24-1
J gene: TRBJ1-1
CDR3 protein: CATSGSVNTEAFF

V gene: TRBV28
J gene: TRBJ1-1
CDR3 protein: CASSFPGGTEAFF

V gene: TRBV11-3
J gene: TRBJ2-3
CDR3 protein: CASSLGPEREGRADTQYF

V gene: TRBV13
J gene: TRBJ2-1
CDR3 protein: CASSLAGSRPDEQFF

V gene: TRBV5-1
J gene: TRBJ2-2
CDR3 protein: CASSLGPGTNTGELFF

V gene: TRBV6-1
J gene: TRBJ1-2
CDR3 protein: CASASRQQAGAYGYTF

V gene: TRBV28
J gene: TRBJ2-1
CDR3 protein: CASRPSRQRDEQFF

V gene: TRBV7-9
J gene: TRBJ2-1
CDR3 protein: CASSFGFKRDPHEGDDEQFF

V gene: TRBV7-9
J gene: TRBJ1-1
CDR3 protein: CASSLWEPEAFF

V gene: TRBV14
J gene: TRBJ1-1
CDR3 protein: CASSQDKGFVVNTEAFF

V gene: TRBV13
J gene: TRBJ2-7
CDR3 protein: CASSLYSGYEQYF

V gene: TRBV19
J gene: TRBJ1-6
CDR3 protein: CASTVNRAYNSPLHF

V gene: TRBV11-3
J gene: TRBJ2-1
CDR3 protein: CASSPSQVWNEQFF

V gene: TRBV11-3
J gene: TRBJ2-2
CDR3 protein: CASGLTGTANTGELFF

V gene: TRBV2
J gene: TRBJ2-7
CDR3 protein: CASSGGRSYEQYF

V gene: TRBV28
J gene: TRBJ1-1
CDR3 protein: CASRPPQGVITEAFF

V gene: TRBV2
J gene: TRBJ1-1
CDR3 protein: CASMVRSNTEAFF

V gene: TRBV6-1
J gene: TRBJ1-1
CDR3 protein: CASITNTEAFF

V gene: TRBV20-1
J gene: TRBJ2-7
CDR3 protein: CSAKDGYEQYF

V gene: TRBV2
J gene: TRBJ1-2
CDR3 protein: CASSELGVRGGYTF

V gene: TRBV2
J gene: TRBJ2-3
CDR3 protein: CASSEPGTTSTDTQYF

V gene: TRBV11-3
J gene: TRBJ2-1
CDR3 protein: CASSPGEANEQFF

V gene: TRBV11-2
J gene: TRBJ2-3
CDR3 protein: CASSRRPGLAVLTDTQYF